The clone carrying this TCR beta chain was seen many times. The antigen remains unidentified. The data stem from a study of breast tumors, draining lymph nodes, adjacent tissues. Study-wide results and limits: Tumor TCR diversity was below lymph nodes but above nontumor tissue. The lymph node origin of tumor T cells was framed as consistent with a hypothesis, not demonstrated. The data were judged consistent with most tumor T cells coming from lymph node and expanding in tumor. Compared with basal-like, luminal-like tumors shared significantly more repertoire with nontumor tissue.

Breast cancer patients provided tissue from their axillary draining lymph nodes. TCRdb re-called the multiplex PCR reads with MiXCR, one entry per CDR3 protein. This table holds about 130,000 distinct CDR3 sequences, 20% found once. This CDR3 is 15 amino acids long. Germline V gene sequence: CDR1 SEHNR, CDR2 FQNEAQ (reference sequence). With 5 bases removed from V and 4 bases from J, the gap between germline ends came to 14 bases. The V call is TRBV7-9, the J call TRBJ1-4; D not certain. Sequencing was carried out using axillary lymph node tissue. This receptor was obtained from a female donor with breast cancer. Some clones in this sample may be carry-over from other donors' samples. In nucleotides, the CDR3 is TGTGCCAGCAGCCAGCCCGGGAGAGGTAATGAAAAACTGTTTTTT. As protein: CASSQPGRGNEKLFF.